This T cell receptor (beta chain) was identified during a study of OX40 agonist ivuxolimab in advanced cancers. Study-level background: The patients received agonistic anti-OX40 (CD134) antibody ivuxolimab.

Whole-study findings and limits: With doses of 0.1 to 3.0 mg/kg, CD4+ and CD8+ blood T cells had undergone clonal expansion by week 6.

Produced via immunoSEQ multiplex PCR; TCRdb's table is partial and in-frame only. Among some 60,000 clones, 94% were seen once, and the ten largest hold approximately 18%. Details on this clone: The antigen is unknown.

Germline V gene lookup returns CDR1 SEHNR and CDR2 FQNEAQ (reference sequence). V shed 3 bases and J shed 1 base, with 6 bases lying between them. This CDR3 is built from 14 residues. V gene TRBV7-9 combines with J gene TRBJ2-2; tentatively, D is TRBD1 (5 bases). The sequence was obtained from an adult with an advanced solid tumor such as melanoma, head and neck, liver or kidney cancer. The input for sequencing was CD4+ or CD8+ T cells sorted from blood, taken in a trial of the OX40 agonist ivuxolimab. The CDR3 region is CASSFGQNTGELFF. DNA for the CDR3: TGTGCCAGCAGCTTCGGACAGAACACCGGGGAGCTGTTTTTT.